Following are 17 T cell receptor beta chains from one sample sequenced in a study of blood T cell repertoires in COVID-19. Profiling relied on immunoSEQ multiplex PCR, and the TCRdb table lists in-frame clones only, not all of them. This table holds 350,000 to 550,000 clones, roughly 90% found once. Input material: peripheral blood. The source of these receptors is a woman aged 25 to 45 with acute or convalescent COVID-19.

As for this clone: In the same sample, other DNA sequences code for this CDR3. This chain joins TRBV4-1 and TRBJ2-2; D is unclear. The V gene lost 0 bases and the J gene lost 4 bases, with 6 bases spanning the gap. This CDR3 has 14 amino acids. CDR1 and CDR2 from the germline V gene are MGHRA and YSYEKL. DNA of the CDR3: TGCGCCAGCAGCCAAGATCGAGGCACCGGGGAGCTGTTTTTT. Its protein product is CASSQDRGTGELFF.

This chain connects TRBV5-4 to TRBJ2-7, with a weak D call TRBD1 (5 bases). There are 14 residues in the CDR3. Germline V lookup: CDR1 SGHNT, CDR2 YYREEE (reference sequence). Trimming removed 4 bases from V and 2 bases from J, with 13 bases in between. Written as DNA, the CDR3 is TGTGCCAGCAGCACCATACAAGGGGCCTACGAGCAGTACTTC. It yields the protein CASSTIQGAYEQYF.

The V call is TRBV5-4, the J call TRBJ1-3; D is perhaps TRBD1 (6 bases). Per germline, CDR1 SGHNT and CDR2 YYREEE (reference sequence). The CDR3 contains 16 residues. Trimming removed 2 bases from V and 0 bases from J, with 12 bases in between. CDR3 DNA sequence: TGTGCCAGCAGCTTTGAACCGGACAGCTCTGGAAACACCATATATTTT. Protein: CASSFEPDSSGNTIYF.

CDR3 protein: CASRSRDRAYEQYF. CDR3 in DNA: TGCGCCAGCAGGTCCCGGGACAGGGCCTACGAGCAGTACTTC. The J gene is TRBJ2-7, the V gene TRBV10-2; 9 nucleotides line up with TRBD1. Trimming took 6 bases from V and 2 from J; bases not matched to a gene: 5. This CDR3 region has 14 residues. Germline-derived CDR1 and CDR2 are WSHSY and SAAADI.

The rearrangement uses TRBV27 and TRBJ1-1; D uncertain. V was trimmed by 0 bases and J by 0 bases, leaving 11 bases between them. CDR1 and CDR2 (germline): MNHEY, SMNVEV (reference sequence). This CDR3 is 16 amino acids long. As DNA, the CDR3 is TGTGCCAGCAGTTTATCGGAGGCCAGGATGAACACTGAAGCTTTCTTT. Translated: CASSLSEARMNTEAFF.

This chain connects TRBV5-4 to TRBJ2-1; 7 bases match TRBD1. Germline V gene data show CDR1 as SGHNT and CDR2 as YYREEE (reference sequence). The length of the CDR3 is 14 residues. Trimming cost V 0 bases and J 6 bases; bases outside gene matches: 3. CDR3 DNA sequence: TGTGCCAGCAGCTTGGCTGCAGGGGGCAATGAGCAGTTCTTC. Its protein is CASSLAAGGNEQFF.

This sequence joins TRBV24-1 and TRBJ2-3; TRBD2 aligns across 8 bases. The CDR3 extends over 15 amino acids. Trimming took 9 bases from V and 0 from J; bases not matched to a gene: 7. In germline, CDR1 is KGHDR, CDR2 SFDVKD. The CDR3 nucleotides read TGTGCCACCTCCCTTGGCGGGGGGAGCACAGATACGCAGTATTTT. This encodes CATSLGGGSTDTQYF.

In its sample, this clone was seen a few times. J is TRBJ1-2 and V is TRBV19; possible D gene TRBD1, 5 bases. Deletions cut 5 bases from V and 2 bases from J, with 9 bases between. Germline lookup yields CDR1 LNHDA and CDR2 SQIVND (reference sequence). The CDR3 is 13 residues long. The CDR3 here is CASSDTGNYGYTF. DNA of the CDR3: TGTGCCAGTAGTGATACAGGAAACTATGGCTACACCTTC.

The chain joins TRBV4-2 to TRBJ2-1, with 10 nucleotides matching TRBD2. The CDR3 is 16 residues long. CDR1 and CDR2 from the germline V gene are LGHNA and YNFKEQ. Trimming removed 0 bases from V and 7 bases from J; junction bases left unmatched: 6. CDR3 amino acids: CASSQDGVLAGNEQFF. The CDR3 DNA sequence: TGTGCCAGCAGCCAAGATGGAGTACTAGCGGGGAATGAGCAGTTCTTC.

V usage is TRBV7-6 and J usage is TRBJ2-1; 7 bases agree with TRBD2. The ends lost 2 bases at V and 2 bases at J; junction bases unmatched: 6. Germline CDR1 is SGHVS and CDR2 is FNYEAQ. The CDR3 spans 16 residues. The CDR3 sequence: CASSLFPGGTYNEQFF. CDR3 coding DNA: TGTGCCAGCAGCTTATTTCCGGGGGGTACCTACAATGAGCAGTTCTTC.

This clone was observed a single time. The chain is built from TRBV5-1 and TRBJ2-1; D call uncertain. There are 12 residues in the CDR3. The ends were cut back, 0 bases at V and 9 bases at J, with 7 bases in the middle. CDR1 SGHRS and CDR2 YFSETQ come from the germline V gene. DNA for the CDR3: TGCGCCAGCAGCTTGGTTTTTAGTGAGCAGTTCTTC. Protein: CASSLVFSEQFF.

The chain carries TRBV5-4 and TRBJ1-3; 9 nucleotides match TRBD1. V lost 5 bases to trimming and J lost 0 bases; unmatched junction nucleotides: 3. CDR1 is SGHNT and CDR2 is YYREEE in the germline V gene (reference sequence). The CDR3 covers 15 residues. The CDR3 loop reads CASRSGQGSGNTIYF. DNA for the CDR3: TGTGCCAGCAGATCGGGACAGGGCTCTGGAAACACCATATATTTT.

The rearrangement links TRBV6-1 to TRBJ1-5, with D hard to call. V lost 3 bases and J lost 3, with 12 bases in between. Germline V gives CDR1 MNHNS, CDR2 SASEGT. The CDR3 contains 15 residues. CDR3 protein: CASSDQALFNQPQHF. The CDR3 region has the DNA TGTGCCAGCAGTGATCAGGCTCTGTTCAATCAGCCCCAGCATTTT.

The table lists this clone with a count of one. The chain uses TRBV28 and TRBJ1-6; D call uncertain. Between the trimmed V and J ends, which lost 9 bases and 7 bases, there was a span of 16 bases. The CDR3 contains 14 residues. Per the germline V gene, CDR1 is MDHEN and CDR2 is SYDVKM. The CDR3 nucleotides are TGTGCCAGTCGTTTGTGGGCCCCAAATTCACCCCTCCACTTT. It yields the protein CASRLWAPNSPLHF. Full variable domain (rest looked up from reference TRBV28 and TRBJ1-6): DVKVTQSSRYLVKRTGEKVFLECVQDMDHENMFWYRQDPGLGLRLIYFSYDVKMKEKGDIPEGYSVSREKKERFSLILESASTNQTSMYLCASRLWAPNSPLHFGNGTRLTVT.

CDR3 amino acids: CASKLPGLYEKLFF. In DNA form, the CDR3 reads TGCGCCAGCAAACTACCGGGATTATATGAAAAACTGTTTTTT. The chain combines TRBV4-1 with TRBJ1-4, with D unclear. CDR3 length: 14 residues. The V end was cut by 7 bases, the J end by 6 bases, with 15 bases between. CDR1 is MGHRA and CDR2 is YSYEKL in the germline V gene.

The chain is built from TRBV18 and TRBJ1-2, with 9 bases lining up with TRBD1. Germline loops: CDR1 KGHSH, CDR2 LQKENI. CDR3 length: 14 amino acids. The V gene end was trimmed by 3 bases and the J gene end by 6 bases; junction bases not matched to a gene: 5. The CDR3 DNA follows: TGTGCCAGCTCACCTACCGGGACAGGGCATGGCTACACCTTC. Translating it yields CASSPTGTGHGYTF.

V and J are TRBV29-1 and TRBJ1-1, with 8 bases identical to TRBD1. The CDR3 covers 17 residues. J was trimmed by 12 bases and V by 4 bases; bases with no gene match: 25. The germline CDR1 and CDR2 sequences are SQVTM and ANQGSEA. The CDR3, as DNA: TGCAGCGTTGTGCTACAGACGAATCAGGGGGCGAGGAGACAAACTTTCTTT. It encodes CSVVLQTNQGARRQTFF.